This section outlines one T cell receptor (beta chain) sequence together with its context. The CDR3 is 17 amino acids. CDR1 LGHDT and CDR2 YNNKEL come from the germline V gene (reference sequence). J gave up 9 bases and V 0 bases, and 12 bases lay outside the gene matches. TEMRA cells were FACS-enriched, while CD8+ and CD4+ T cells were negatively isolated. This specimen comes from a study of CD8 T cells in Susac syndrome. With random hexamers, reverse transcription was performed on roughly 0.45 to 1 ug of RNA. A multiplex approach, immunoSEQ multiplex PCR, amplified TCR beta CDR3 across 54 Vbeta and 13 Jbeta. MiXCR, applied by TCRdb to the immunoSEQ multiplex PCR reads, yields one record per CDR3 protein. Of roughly 130,000 distinct CDR3 sequences in the sample, 90% to 95% were seen once.

The chain recombines TRBV3-1 with TRBJ2-1, with 9 bases identical to TRBD2. Sequenced input: CD4+ T cells from PBMCs. The receptor's source is a human donor in good health. The CDR3 sequence: CASSQDLGTSPGGEQFF. The CDR3 DNA reads TGTGCCAGCAGCCAAGACCTTGGGACTAGCCCAGGGGGTGAGCAGTTCTTC.